Shown below are 8 T cell receptor beta chains from a single sample sequenced in a study of blood T cell repertoires in COVID-19. The assay was immunoSEQ multiplex PCR, and TCRdb's table has in-frame clones only and misses some. There are approximately 300,000 clones in the sample; 85% occur only once, and under 2% lies in the top ten. Material: PBMCs or T cells enriched from blood (not recorded which). The receptors here all came from a woman in her 30s who had been exposed to COVID-19.

The V call is TRBV6-5, the J call TRBJ2-7, with TRBD2 matching 9 bases. The V gene's germline CDR1 is MNHEY and CDR2 SVGAGI. The CDR3 runs to 14 residues. After removal of 5 bases from V and 1 base from J, the junction contained 3 bases not matched to a gene. The CDR3 nucleotides read TGTGCCAGCAGTCGACTAGCGGCTTCCTACGAGCAGTACTTC. Its protein product is CASSRLAASYEQYF.

The rearrangement uses TRBV6-5 and TRBJ2-7; no definite D call. Germline CDR1 reads MNHEY; CDR2 reads SVGAGI. CDR3 length equals 13 residues. V gave up 2 bases and J gave up 3 bases, with 8 bases separating them. CDR3 region: CASSYETVYEQYF. The CDR3 DNA reads TGTGCCAGCAGTTACGAAACGGTCTACGAGCAGTACTTC.

CDR3 coding DNA: TGTGCCAGTAGTATAGGACAGGGGCCGAACACCGGGGAGCTGTTTTTT. Encoded protein: CASSIGQGPNTGELFF. This sequence joins TRBV19 and TRBJ2-2, with 8 bases identical to TRBD1. V gave up 1 base and J gave up 0 bases; unmatched junction bases: 1. Looked up from germline, CDR1 is LNHDA and CDR2 is SQIVND (reference sequence). The CDR3 sequence is 16 residues long.

The sample holds a few counts of this clone. J is TRBJ1-2 and V is TRBV7-9, with D uncertain. Germline V gives CDR1 SEHNR, CDR2 FQNEAQ (reference sequence). The CDR3 is 14 residues long. The germline V and J ends were trimmed by 1 base and 2 bases, with 8 bases remaining between them. In DNA, the CDR3 is TGTGCCAGCAGCTTAGTAGTAGAAAACTATGGCTACACCTTC. Translation gives CASSLVVENYGYTF.

The chain carries TRBV28 and TRBJ1-6; the D gene is possibly TRBD1 (5 bases). There are 13 residues in the CDR3. The germline CDR1 and CDR2 sequences are MDHEN and SYDVKM. V was cut by 11 bases and J by 7 bases, with 15 bases left in between. The CDR3 DNA reads TGTGCCTCCCAGCGGGGCAACAATTCACCCCTCCACTTT. Its protein product is CASQRGNNSPLHF.

The rearrangement uses TRBV6-5 and TRBJ1-5; 10 nucleotides agree with TRBD1. This CDR3 comprises 14 residues. Germline lookup yields CDR1 MNHEY and CDR2 SVGAGI. V trimming: 5 bases; J trimming: 7 bases; junction bases outside the gene matches: 5. CDR3: CASSRDRGQQPQHF. For the CDR3, the DNA is TGTGCCAGCAGTAGGGACAGGGGACAACAGCCCCAGCATTTT.

V gene TRBV28 combines with J gene TRBJ1-2; 8 bases match TRBD1. V lost 6 bases to trimming and J lost 6 bases; unmatched junction nucleotides: 12. The V gene's germline CDR1 is MDHEN and CDR2 SYDVKM. CDR3 length: 15 amino acids. The CDR3 bases are TGTGCCAGCAGGCCACCGGACAGGGCTCTCGATGGCTACACCTTC. Protein: CASRPPDRALDGYTF.

This rearrangement joins TRBV12-3 or TRBV12-4 to TRBJ2-7, with 9 bases aligning to TRBD2. The ends lost 1 base at V and 13 bases at J; junction bases unmatched: 5. The CDR3 totals 12 residues. CDR3 nucleotide sequence: TGTGCCAGCAGTTTAGATCCGACTAGCGGCTACTTC. This codes for CASSLDPTSGYF.